One sample yielded the 21 T cell receptor beta chains listed below, sequenced in a study of T-cell reconstitution after alpha-beta-depleted transplantation in children. A library of TCRbeta sequences, prepared with unique molecular identifiers, was generated. MiXCR was run by TCRdb on the PCR reads, yielding one entry per CDR3 protein. The sample shows 600,000 or so distinct CDR3 sequences, approximately 22% of them seen only once. Source: PBMCs, mostly from graft donor cells, taken 360 days after TCRalphabeta/CD19-depleted stem cell transplant. The receptors were sampled from a boy in the first two years of life who had a stem cell transplant for acute myeloid leukemia, so the T cells may come from the graft donor.

There are many counts of this clonotype. The V call is TRBV20-1, the J call TRBJ2-1; D not resolved. V lost 0 bases and J 0 bases, leaving 18 bases between the germline ends. Germline loops: CDR1 DFQATT, CDR2 SNEGSKA (reference sequence). The CDR3 consists of 18 residues. CDR3 bases: TGCAGTGCTAGAGAGGTTTTAGGCCGTCTGAGCTCCTACAATGAGCAGTTCTTC. Its translation is CSAREVLGRLSSYNEQFF.

This clonotype was observed at least ten times. The V gene is TRBV20-1, the J gene TRBJ2-3, with TRBD2 as a possible D gene (6 bases). The germline gives CDR1 DFQATT, CDR2 SNEGSKA (reference sequence). CDR3 length equals 13 residues. Trimming left V 3 bases short and J 0 bases short, with 7 bases between. CDR3 residues: CSASGGSTDTQYF. CDR3 nucleotides: TGCAGTGCTAGCGGGGGTAGCACAGATACGCAGTATTTT.

V gene TRBV20-1 combines with J gene TRBJ2-5, with 9 bases identical to TRBD2. The CDR3 is 16 amino acids. The germline V gene encodes CDR1 DFQATT and CDR2 SNEGSKA (reference sequence). With V trimmed by 0 bases and J by 7 bases, 12 bases remained unmatched. The CDR3 sequence: CSARDSRLADAGTQYF. The CDR3 DNA reads as TGCAGTGCTAGAGATAGTAGACTAGCGGACGCAGGGACCCAGTACTTC.

J is TRBJ2-5 and V is TRBV18; D tentatively fits TRBD1 or TRBD2 (5 bases each). CDR3 length equals 15 residues. The V and J ends lost 3 bases and 2 bases respectively, with 13 bases between them. Germline V lookup: CDR1 KGHSH, CDR2 LQKENI. The CDR3 reads CASSPPGTPQETQYF. In DNA, the CDR3 is TGTGCCAGCTCACCGCCCGGGACGCCTCAAGAGACCCAGTACTTC.

Only a few counts were recorded for this clonotype. The CDR3 region has the DNA TGTGCCACCAGCATGGACGGGACACCCTTAGCCAAAAACATTCAGTACTTC. Encoded protein: CATSMDGTPLAKNIQYF. The chain combines TRBV15 with TRBJ2-4; D is perhaps TRBD1 (6 bases). Germline V gives CDR1 LNHNV, CDR2 YYDKDF (reference sequence). This CDR3 is built from 17 residues. Trimming stripped 4 bases from V and 0 bases from J, with 16 bases between. Variable domain in full (rest from reference TRBV15 and TRBJ2-4): DAMVIQNPRYQVTQFGKPVTLSCSQTLNHNVMYWYQQKSSQAPKLLFHYYDKDFNNEADTPDNFQSRRPNTSFCFLDIRSPGLGDTAMYLCATSMDGTPLAKNIQYFGAGTRLSVL.

The V call is TRBV12-3 or TRBV12-4, the J call TRBJ2-5; weak D call: TRBD1 (5 bases). The CDR3 totals 13 residues. Trimming took 3 bases from V and 5 from J, leaving 10 bases between them. The CDR3 sequence: CASSFRQRETQYF. CDR3 DNA: TGTGCCAGCAGTTTCCGACAGAGGGAGACCCAGTACTTC.

This clonotype was detected many times. The genes are TRBV10-3 and TRBJ2-7; D might be TRBD1 (5 bases). V lost 3 bases, J lost 2 bases, and 11 bases lay in between. The V gene's germline CDR1 is ENHRY and CDR2 SYGVKD. The CDR3 is 14 residues long. The DNA for the CDR3 is TGTGCCATCAGTGACGCCAGGGTCCCCTACGAGCAGTACTTC. Residues: CAISDARVPYEQYF.

This clonotype appeared many times. The V gene is TRBV11-2, the J gene TRBJ2-3, with no clear D. V gave up 0 bases and J gave up 2 bases, with 18 bases separating them. In germline, CDR1 is SGHAT, CDR2 FQNNGV. The CDR3 loop spans 18 amino acids. CDR3 in amino acids: CASSLDQDRQADTDTQYF. CDR3 DNA sequence: TGTGCCAGCAGCTTAGATCAGGACCGGCAGGCCGACACAGATACGCAGTATTTT.

The J gene is TRBJ2-1, the V gene TRBV7-2; the D call may be TRBD1 or TRBD2 (7 bases each). Trimming removed 3 bases from V and 13 bases from J, with 19 bases in between. Germline-derived CDR1 and CDR2 are SGHTA and FQGNSA. The CDR3 is 14 residues long. CDR3 sequence (DNA): TGTGCCAGCAGCTTGACTTCCAGGGGGGGTAAACAGTTCTTC. Encoded protein: CASSLTSRGGKQFF.

The chain links TRBV4-1 to TRBJ2-5; TRBD2 agrees at 10 bases. The V segment lost 0 bases and the J segment 1 base; nucleotides outside the gene matches: 5. The germline gives CDR1 MGHRA, CDR2 YSYEKL. The CDR3 spans 17 residues. Written as DNA, the CDR3 is TGCGCCAGCAGCCAAGATGAGCTAGCGGGGGCCCAAGAGACCCAGTACTTC. This translates into CASSQDELAGAQETQYF.

This clonotype appeared a few times. This chain uses TRBV20-1 with TRBJ2-7, with D unclear. Germline V lookup: CDR1 DFQATT, CDR2 SNEGSKA (reference sequence). Deletions cut 5 bases from V and 0 bases from J, with 14 bases between. This CDR3 spans 14 amino acids. The CDR3 loop reads CSAPNPLYSYEQYV. CDR3 sequence (DNA): TGCAGTGCTCCTAACCCGCTCTACTCCTACGAGCAGTACGTC.

The V gene is TRBV12-3 or TRBV12-4, the J gene TRBJ2-7; D uncertain. Trimming took 4 bases from V and 1 from J, leaving 8 bases between them. This CDR3 contains 13 residues. The CDR3 region has the DNA TGTGCCAGCAGTTCGGCGAGGTCCTACGAGCAGTACTTC. This sequence encodes CASSSARSYEQYF.

The chain links TRBV19 to TRBJ2-5; no clear D. CDR3 length: 13 residues. Trimming took off 9 bases at V and 5 bases at J, with 16 bases between the two ends. Germline V CDR1 and CDR2: LNHDA, SQIVND (reference sequence). CDR3 sequence reads: CASKETFDETQYF. CDR3 coding DNA: TGTGCCAGCAAAGAGACATTTGATGAGACCCAGTACTTC.

This clonotype appeared many times. This chain uses TRBV27 with TRBJ2-1; 7 nucleotides agree with TRBD2. V was pared by 3 bases and J by 0 bases, with 14 bases of the junction left unmatched. The CDR3 extends over 19 amino acids. Germline V gives CDR1 MNHEY, CDR2 SMNVEV (reference sequence). The CDR3: CASSFLGRKASSSYNEQFF. The CDR3 DNA is TGTGCCAGCAGTTTCCTCGGGAGGAAGGCCTCGAGCTCCTACAATGAGCAGTTCTTC.

This clonotype was seen only a few times. The chain couples TRBV6-1 to TRBJ2-7; 8 bases are a match to TRBD1. CDR1 MNHNS and CDR2 SASEGT come from the germline V gene. With V trimmed by 10 bases and J by 2 bases, 7 bases remained unmatched. CDR3 length: 13 amino acids. CDR3 nucleotide sequence: TGTGCCACCTCTGCCAGGGGGCCCTACGAGCAGTACGTC. Translation gives CATSARGPYEQYV.

This clonotype was observed a handful of times. The rearrangement links TRBV27 to TRBJ2-1, with TRBD1 identical over 7 bases. Germline-derived CDR1 and CDR2 are MNHEY and SMNVEV (reference sequence). The CDR3 runs to 15 residues. V was pared by 1 base and J by 6 bases, with 6 bases of the junction left unmatched. CDR3 in amino acids: CASSLFRQGGNEQFF. The CDR3 nucleotides read TGTGCCAGCAGTTTATTTCGACAGGGCGGCAATGAGCAGTTCTTC.

The gene calls are TRBV20-1 and TRBJ1-2; 9 nucleotides agree with TRBD1. This CDR3 is 11 amino acids long. CDR1 DFQATT and CDR2 SNEGSKA come from the germline V gene (reference sequence). The DNA for the CDR3 is TGCAGACTACAGGGGGCCTATGGCTACACCTTC. Protein product: CRLQGAYGYTF.

This clonotype was counted a few times. The rearrangement joins TRBV9 to TRBJ2-7, with 8 bases that match TRBD2. The CDR3 consists of 15 residues. Germline CDR1 is SGDLS and CDR2 is YYNGEE. J gave up 2 bases and V 4 bases, and 8 bases lay outside the gene matches. In DNA form, the CDR3 reads TGTGCCAGCAGCCCCGTAGCGGGGTACACCTACGAGCAGTACTTC. This gives the protein CASSPVAGYTYEQYF.

This clonotype was counted at least ten times. The V call is TRBV12-3 or TRBV12-4, the J call TRBJ2-1; D is unclear. Trimming cost V 6 bases and J 9 bases, with 9 bases left between them. CDR3 length: 11 residues. The CDR3 sequence: CASSYTPEQFF. DNA of the CDR3: TGTGCCAGCAGCTACACCCCTGAGCAGTTCTTC.

This chain links TRBV7-2 with TRBJ2-3, with a weak D call TRBD2 (6 bases). Germline V gene sequence: CDR1 SGHTA, CDR2 FQGNSA. Deletions cut 0 bases from V and 6 bases from J, with 10 bases between. CDR3 length: 14 amino acids. The CDR3 DNA follows: TGTGCCAGCAGCTTAGCGACTAGTTTTGATACGCAGTATTTT. Residues: CASSLATSFDTQYF.

There are a few counts of this clonotype. The chain carries TRBV20-1 and TRBJ2-5, with a possible D match to TRBD2 (7 bases). Between the trimmed V and J ends, which lost 5 bases and 1 base, there was a span of 14 bases. Germline V CDR1 and CDR2: DFQATT, SNEGSKA (reference sequence). The CDR3 has 14 amino acids. Here the CDR3 reads CSAARGASQETQYF. As DNA, the CDR3 is TGCAGTGCTGCTCGGGGGGCCTCCCAAGAGACCCAGTACTTC.